The 26 T cell receptor beta chains below were found in one sample sequenced in a study of CD8 T cells in Susac syndrome. When the RNA was reverse transcribed, random hexamers were used with an input of roughly 0.45 to 1 ug. A single record per CDR3 protein comes from TCRdb applying MiXCR to the immunoSEQ multiplex PCR reads. The data hold about 200,000 distinct CDR3 sequences, with 90% to 95% observed a single time. Input material: CD4+ T cells from PBMCs. All receptors derive from a human donor with multiple sclerosis.

The rearrangement joins TRBV5-1 to TRBJ2-7; 11 bases align to TRBD1. V trimming: 4 bases; J trimming: 2 bases; junction bases outside the gene matches: 5. This CDR3 has 15 amino acids. The germline CDR1 and CDR2 sequences are SGHRS and YFSETQ. The CDR3 here is CASSPRTGGPYEQYF. CDR3 nucleotide sequence: TGCGCCAGCAGCCCTCGGACAGGGGGCCCCTACGAGCAGTACTTC.

J is TRBJ2-1 and V is TRBV7-3; D is ambiguous. This CDR3 contains 12 residues. Trimming left V 6 bases short and J 6 bases short, with 9 bases between. Germline V gene lookup returns CDR1 SGHTA and CDR2 FQGTGA. DNA of the CDR3: TGTGCCAGCAGTTCTCTTTCCAATGAGCAGTTCTTC. This gives the protein CASSSLSNEQFF.

The table lists this clonotype with a count of one. The chain employs TRBV3-1 and TRBJ1-1; 7 nucleotides match TRBD1. J gave up 5 bases and V 4 bases, and 7 bases lay outside the gene matches. The length of the CDR3 is 14 residues. The germline V gene has CDR1 LGHDT and CDR2 YNNKEL (reference sequence). CDR3: CASSPLDRSTEAFF. The CDR3 DNA follows: TGTGCCAGCAGCCCACTGGACAGGTCGACTGAAGCTTTCTTT.

The chain recombines TRBV7-8 with TRBJ1-5; 7 bases line up with TRBD1. The CDR3 sequence is 16 residues long. Germline loops: CDR1 SGHVS, CDR2 FQNEAQ. The V segment lost 4 bases and the J segment 0 bases; nucleotides outside the gene matches: 6. CDR3 nucleotide sequence: TGTGCCAGCAGCTCGGACAGGCCCTATAGCAATCAGCCCCAGCATTTT. Translated, it gives CASSSDRPYSNQPQHF.

V usage is TRBV18 and J usage is TRBJ2-7; 9 bases fit TRBD1. The V and J ends lost 4 bases and 5 bases, in that order; junction bases with no gene match: 3. The CDR3 has 13 amino acids. Germline values: CDR1 KGHSH, CDR2 LQKENI. CDR3 residues: CASSLRTGDEQYF. CDR3 DNA sequence: TGTGCCAGCTCACTCCGGACAGGGGACGAGCAGTACTTC.

This sequence joins TRBV12-3 or TRBV12-4 and TRBJ2-5; the D gene is possibly TRBD2 (5 bases). V was cut by 7 bases and J by 1 base, with 7 bases left in between. This CDR3 spans 12 amino acids. DNA for the CDR3: TGTGCCAGCAAGCGGCCCCAAGAGACCCAGTACTTC. Translating it yields CASKRPQETQYF.

This chain connects TRBV12-3 or TRBV12-4 to TRBJ1-5, with no clear D. V shed 7 bases and J shed 0 bases, with 7 bases lying between them. The CDR3 spans 13 residues. This CDR3 is CASTRNSNQPQHF. In DNA form, the CDR3 reads TGTGCCAGCACGAGGAATAGCAATCAGCCCCAGCATTTT.

The chain links TRBV9 to TRBJ2-5; D is ambiguous. CDR1 SGDLS and CDR2 YYNGEE come from the germline V gene. V was cut by 2 bases and J by 4 bases, with 15 bases left in between. CDR3 length equals 15 residues. Here the CDR3 DNA reads TGTGCCAGCAGCGTGGCAGGAAAAGCAACAGAGACCCAGTACTTC. Translating it yields CASSVAGKATETQYF.

This chain connects TRBV30 to TRBJ2-1; D is perhaps TRBD2 (6 bases). Trimming left V 1 base short and J 4 bases short, with 14 bases between. Germline CDR1 reads GTSNPN; CDR2 reads SVGIG (reference sequence). The CDR3 loop spans 15 amino acids. The CDR3 bases are TGTGCCTGGAGTGACGCGGGGCGACCTTACAATGAGCAGTTCTTC. This sequence encodes CAWSDAGRPYNEQFF.

This chain connects TRBV3-1 to TRBJ2-7, with 11 bases matching TRBD2. Germline V CDR1 and CDR2: LGHDT, YNNKEL (reference sequence). V lost 4 bases to trimming and J lost 5 bases; unmatched junction nucleotides: 7. CDR3 length: 15 amino acids. Here the CDR3 reads CASSPQLAGDNEQYF. CDR3 bases: TGTGCCAGCAGCCCTCAACTAGCGGGAGACAACGAGCAGTACTTC.

This sequence joins TRBV29-1 and TRBJ2-1; no reliable D call. The CDR3 length is 12 residues. From germline, CDR1 is SQVTM and CDR2 ANQGSEA. The germline V and J ends were trimmed by 6 bases and 14 bases, with 20 bases remaining between them. The CDR3 reads CSVPLGREVEFF. The CDR3 bases are TGCAGCGTCCCCCTTGGACGAGAAGTGGAGTTCTTC.

V is TRBV5-6 and J is TRBJ2-7; 13 bases are a match to TRBD2. CDR1 SGHDT and CDR2 YYEEEE come from the germline V gene. This CDR3 has 16 residues. The V gene end was trimmed by 3 bases and the J gene end by 6 bases; junction bases not matched to a gene: 9. As DNA, the CDR3 is TGTGCCAGCAGCTCCCTTGGGACTAGCGGGACGGGCGAGCAGTACTTC. Translating it yields CASSSLGTSGTGEQYF.

The chain is built from TRBV30 and TRBJ1-3, with D possibly being TRBD1 (6 bases). CDR1 and CDR2 (germline): GTSNPN, SVGIG (reference sequence). Trimming pared 6 bases from V and 3 bases from J, leaving 15 bases between. The CDR3 contains 14 residues. The CDR3 region is CACQIQGYGNTIYF. The CDR3 bases are TGTGCCTGCCAAATTCAGGGGTATGGAAACACCATATATTTT.

V usage is TRBV2 and J usage is TRBJ2-2; 7 bases match TRBD1. The CDR3 has 16 amino acids. Germline V gene sequence: CDR1 SNHLY, CDR2 FYNNEI. V lost 5 bases and J lost 0; bases outside the gene matches: 6. The CDR3 reads CASSKDRRANTGELFF. CDR3 bases: TGTGCCAGCAGTAAGGACAGGCGAGCGAACACCGGGGAGCTGTTTTTT.

This clonotype has more than one count but fewer than ten. The CDR3 is CASSPGQGTYEQYF. The CDR3 DNA sequence: TGTGCCAGCAGTCCCGGACAGGGCACCTACGAGCAGTACTTC. The chain has TRBV28 and TRBJ2-7; 8 nucleotides match TRBD1. CDR1 and CDR2 (germline): MDHEN, SYDVKM. The CDR3 is 14 amino acids. Losses at the gene ends were 5 bases for V and 2 bases for J; bases not matched to a gene: 5.

V is TRBV29-1 and J is TRBJ2-7; D might be TRBD1 (6 bases). This CDR3 is built from 12 residues. Trimming removed 7 bases from V and 4 bases from J, with 14 bases in between. CDR1 is SQVTM and CDR2 is ANQGSEA in the germline V gene. This CDR3 reads CSGGTSEYEQYF. The CDR3 bases are TGCAGCGGTGGGACATCCGAGTACGAGCAGTACTTC.

This chain joins TRBV9 and TRBJ2-2; 8 bases map to TRBD2. CDR3 length equals 17 residues. In germline, CDR1 is SGDLS, CDR2 YYNGEE. Losses at the gene ends were 4 bases for V and 3 bases for J; bases not matched to a gene: 11. CDR3 nucleotides: TGTGCCAGCAGCCCTAGACGGGGACTAGGTTACACCGGGGAGCTGTTTTTT. Translating gives CASSPRRGLGYTGELFF.

The rearrangement links TRBV5-1 to TRBJ2-7, with D perhaps matching TRBD2 (6 bases). The CDR3 has 14 amino acids. Germline lookup yields CDR1 SGHRS and CDR2 YFSETQ. V was trimmed by 3 bases and J by 4 bases, leaving 14 bases between them. As DNA, the CDR3 is TGCGCCAGCAGCTCATTTAGCGGAACGTACGAGCAGTACTTC. Translation: CASSSFSGTYEQYF.

V is TRBV7-2 and J is TRBJ2-3; 9 nucleotides align to TRBD2. This CDR3 comprises 16 residues. The germline gives CDR1 SGHTA, CDR2 FQGNSA. J was trimmed by 2 bases and V by 4 bases; bases with no gene match: 7. CDR3: CASSSQAGGITDTQYF. DNA for the CDR3: TGTGCCAGCAGCTCCCAAGCGGGAGGTATCACAGATACGCAGTATTTT.

V usage is TRBV24-1 and J usage is TRBJ1-4; unclear D gene. This CDR3 contains 13 residues. Looked up from germline, CDR1 is KGHDR and CDR2 is SFDVKD. Trimming shortened V by 3 bases and J by 8 bases, and 9 bases separated the two germline ends. Here the CDR3 DNA reads TGTGCCACCAGTGATACCTGGGAGGAAAAACTGTTTTTT. It codes for CATSDTWEEKLFF.

This chain uses TRBV30 with TRBJ2-5; the D is unclear. In germline, CDR1 is GTSNPN, CDR2 SVGIG (reference sequence). CDR3 length: 14 residues. The V end was cut by 6 bases, the J end by 5 bases, with 19 bases between. The chain's CDR3 is CACPRSSMEETQYF. Here the CDR3 DNA reads TGTGCCTGCCCTCGGAGCTCAATGGAGGAGACCCAGTACTTC. Full variable domain (rest looked up from reference TRBV30 and TRBJ2-5): SQTIHQWPATLVQPVGSPLSLECTVEGTSNPNLYWYRQAAGRGLQLLFYSVGIGQISSEVPQNLSASRPQDRQFILSSKKLLLSDSGFYLCACPRSSMEETQYFGPGTRLLVL.

The chain joins TRBV29-1 to TRBJ2-7; no firm D call. CDR3 length: 9 residues. Germline CDR1 reads SQVTM; CDR2 reads ANQGSEA. Trimming left V 6 bases short and J 5 bases short, with 5 bases between. CDR3 in DNA: TGCAGCGTCCCTCACGAGCAGTACTTC. It encodes CSVPHEQYF.

The table lists this clonotype with a few counts. This chain connects TRBV5-4 to TRBJ2-1; 10 bases map to TRBD2. The CDR3 is 14 residues long. The V segment lost 5 bases and the J segment 9 bases; nucleotides outside the gene matches: 8. CDR1 is SGHNT and CDR2 is YYREEE in the germline V gene (reference sequence). CDR3 residues: CASSLAGVSSEQFF. The CDR3 DNA sequence: TGTGCCAGCAGTCTAGCGGGGGTTTCTAGTGAGCAGTTCTTC.

Remarks on this clonotype: Its ends do not fully match the called genes, so a read error is possible. The V call is TRBV29-1, the J call TRBJ2-3; D is unresolved. The CDR3 runs to 13 residues. The germline CDR1 and CDR2 sequences are SQVTM and ANQGSEA. CDR3 region: CSAESRAVDTQYF. In DNA form, the CDR3 reads TGCAGCGCTGAAAGTAGGGCGGTAGATACGCAGTATTTT.

The chain links TRBV5-1 to TRBJ2-1; 12 nucleotides agree with TRBD1. Losses at the gene ends were 7 bases for V and 9 bases for J; bases not matched to a gene: 11. The CDR3 length is 15 residues. Germline V gives CDR1 SGHRS, CDR2 YFSETQ. The chain's CDR3 is CASGDRGHSVGEQFF. The CDR3 DNA follows: TGCGCCAGCGGGGACAGGGGGCACTCCGTAGGTGAGCAGTTCTTC.

The chain carries TRBV4-1 and TRBJ2-5; tentatively, D is TRBD1 (6 bases). The V end was cut by 4 bases, the J end by 5 bases, with 14 bases between. This CDR3 spans 14 amino acids. CDR1 MGHRA and CDR2 YSYEKL come from the germline V gene. CDR3 loop: CASSLQGFGETQYF. DNA of the CDR3: TGCGCCAGCAGCCTCCAGGGGTTCGGGGAGACCCAGTACTTC.